This TCR beta chain originates from a study of OX40 agonist ivuxolimab in advanced cancers. Study background: Dose-escalation patients had hepatocellular carcinoma, melanoma, renal cell or head and neck cancer.

A word on this clone: Its specificity is not known.

Using immunoSEQ multiplex PCR, the repertoire was profiled, and TCRdb retains in-frame clones only, with some absent. This sample has 70,000 to 95,000 clones, with roughly 89% found just once. Trimming shortened V by 4 bases and J by 0 bases, and 11 bases separated the two germline ends. Germline CDR1 reads SGHDT; CDR2 reads YYEEEE. The CDR3 contains 15 residues. Regarding the study as a whole: Expanded peripheral T cell antigen specificity was not determined.

The chain joins TRBV5-6 to TRBJ2-4; D uncertain. The origin of this receptor is an adult with an advanced solid tumor such as melanoma, head and neck, liver or kidney cancer. Material: CD4+ or CD8+ T cells sorted from blood, obtained in a trial of the OX40 agonist ivuxolimab. The CDR3 sequence is CASSQTGLAKNIQYF. CDR3 coding DNA: TGTGCCAGCAGCCAGACGGGTCTAGCCAAAAACATTCAGTACTTC.